The present T cell receptor beta chain was sequenced within a study of human T cells and chemical hapten exposure. Overall study findings and caveats: With patch test score, the counts of PT1 expanded TCRs showed a positive correlation.

As the library was built, unique molecular identifiers were attached to individual cDNA molecules. Methods used by the authors: Sequenced samples showed a median of approximately 100,000 TCRs each, with counts running from approximately 20,000 to 700,000. Using its own MiXCR run on the RACE reads, TCRdb lists one record per CDR3 protein. TCRdb's processing, not the authors' own work, is the source of the V and J calls. The sample gives approximately 110,000 distinct CDR3 sequences, roughly a tenth of which show up once; around 3.1% is in the top ten. Time point specified: patch test 2, 6 weeks after DPC sensitization. Stated treatment: therapeutic diphenylcyclopropenone sensitization with weekly scalp DPC. This clonotype was seen a handful of times. Its specificity is not known. The CDR3 covers 14 residues. The trim removed 2 bases at V and 2 bases at J, leaving 2 bases unmatched. Germline V gene lookup returns CDR1 MNHEY and CDR2 SVGEGT.

This specimen was whole blood, taken in connection with sensitization to the hapten diphenylcyclopropenone (DPC). V is TRBV6-2 or TRBV6-3 and J is TRBJ2-7, with TRBD1 identical over 8 bases. This TCR was recovered from a woman between 40 and 55 years old with alopecia areata. Some clones in this sample may be carry-over from other donors' samples. The CDR3 sequence is CASSYEGQAYEQYF. DNA of the CDR3: TGTGCCAGCAGTTACGAGGGACAGGCCTACGAGCAGTACTTC.